The 5 T cell receptor beta chains listed next were all sequenced from one sample in a study of cytomegalovirus exposure and HLA in healthy donors (dated 2017 in TCRdb). Libraries came from the immunoSEQ multiplex PCR assay. For the multiplex PCR, a mixture combining 60 forward primers for TCR Vbeta segments and 13 reverse primers for TCR Jbeta segments was used. The clones in this table, taken by TCRdb from immuneACCESS, are in-frame only. Not every clone is retained; where verified, under half of the shortfall comes from an unresolved V gene, and the cause of the rest is unknown. This sample lists about 200,000 clones; 79% were detected once. The ten largest clones capture about 1.4% of the sample. The sequenced material came from PBMCs. Source of these receptors: a girl aged 10 to 17 in good health and CMV-seropositive.

Only a few counts were recorded for this clone. The rearrangement uses TRBV29-1 and TRBJ2-2, with a tentative D call TRBD2 (6 bases). The CDR3 totals 13 residues. Trimming took 5 bases from V and 3 from J, leaving 10 bases between them. CDR1 is SQVTM, CDR2 ANQGSEA, per germline. CDR3 protein: CSVRREDTGELFF. The DNA for the CDR3 is TGCAGCGTTCGCAGGGAGGACACCGGGGAGCTGTTTTTT.

The chain recombines TRBV4-1 with TRBJ2-3; 10 bases align to TRBD2. This CDR3 is built from 17 residues. J lost 2 bases, V lost 0 bases, and 5 bases had no gene match. Germline V gene data show CDR1 as MGHRA and CDR2 as YSYEKL. The chain's CDR3 is CASSQDPLAGITDTQYF. The CDR3 coding sequence is TGCGCCAGCAGCCAAGACCCACTAGCGGGGATCACAGATACGCAGTATTTT.

This clone was seen a handful of times. The chain couples TRBV19 to TRBJ1-1; D remains ambiguous. CDR1 and CDR2 (germline): LNHDA, SQIVND (reference sequence). The length of the CDR3 is 13 residues. V was shortened by 1 base and J by 6 bases, with 9 bases between the two germline ends. The CDR3 DNA is TGTGCCAGTAGTATAGGAGGGTCCCCTGAAGCTTTCTTT. Its translation is CASSIGGSPEAFF.

V is TRBV27 and J is TRBJ2-7; the match to TRBD1 covers 8 bases. Germline values: CDR1 MNHEY, CDR2 SMNVEV (reference sequence). The CDR3 totals 16 residues. Trimming took 1 base from V and 5 from J; bases not matched to a gene: 10. The CDR3 bases are TGTGCCAGCAGTTTATACAGGACAGGGACCACGGACGAGCAGTACTTC. Translating it yields CASSLYRTGTTDEQYF.

The chain uses TRBV30 and TRBJ2-7, with 16 nucleotides matching TRBD2. The V and J ends lost 0 bases and 1 base, in that order; junction bases with no gene match: 15. Germline V gene sequence: CDR1 GTSNPN, CDR2 SVGIG (reference sequence). CDR3 size: 21 residues. The CDR3 bases are TGTGCCTGGAGTGTACGAGGGACTAGCGGGGGGGTACTCTTTAGGTCCTACGAGCAGTACTTC. Translating gives CAWSVRGTSGGVLFRSYEQYF.